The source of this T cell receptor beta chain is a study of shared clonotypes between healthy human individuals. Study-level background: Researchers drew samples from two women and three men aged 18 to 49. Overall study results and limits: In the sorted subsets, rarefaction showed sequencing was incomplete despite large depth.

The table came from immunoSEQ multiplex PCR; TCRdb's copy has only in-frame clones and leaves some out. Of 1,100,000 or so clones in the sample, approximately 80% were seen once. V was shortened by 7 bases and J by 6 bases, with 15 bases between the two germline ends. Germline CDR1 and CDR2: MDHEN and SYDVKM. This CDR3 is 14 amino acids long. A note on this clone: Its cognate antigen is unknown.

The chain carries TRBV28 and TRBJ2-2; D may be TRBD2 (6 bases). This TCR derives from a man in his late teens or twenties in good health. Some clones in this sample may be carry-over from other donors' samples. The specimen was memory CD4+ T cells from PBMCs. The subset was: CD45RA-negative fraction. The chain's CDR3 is CASNSRGSPGELFF. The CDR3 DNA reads TGTGCCAGCAACTCCCGGGGGAGTCCCGGGGAGCTGTTTTTT.